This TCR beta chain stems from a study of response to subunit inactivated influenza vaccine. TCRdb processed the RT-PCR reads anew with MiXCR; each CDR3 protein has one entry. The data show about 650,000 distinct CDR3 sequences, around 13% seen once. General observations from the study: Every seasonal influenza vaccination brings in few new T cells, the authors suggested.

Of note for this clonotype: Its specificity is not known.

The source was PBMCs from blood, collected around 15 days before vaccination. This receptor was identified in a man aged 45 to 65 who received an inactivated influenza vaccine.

The CDR3 coding sequence is TGTGCCACCGGGGGCAGGGAGGTTGAGCCCCAGCATTTT. Its protein is CATGGREVEPQHF. The chain links TRBV10-3 to TRBJ1-5; possible D gene TRBD1, 6 bases. This CDR3 comprises 13 residues. CDR1 ENHRY and CDR2 SYGVKD come from the germline V gene. The germline V and J ends were trimmed by 10 bases and 8 bases, with 18 bases remaining between them.